These 13 T cell receptor beta chains were all obtained from the same sample, sequenced in a study of shared clonotypes between healthy human individuals. Sequenced by immunoSEQ multiplex PCR; TCRdb stores in-frame clones only, minus some. The sample has some 650,000 clones, about 97% seen once. The sequenced sample was naive CD4+ T cells sorted from blood. Stated subset: CD45RA+ positively selected. These receptors came from a woman aged 25 to 45 in good health.

The gene calls are TRBV2 and TRBJ2-7; 7 bases match TRBD1. This CDR3 spans 15 amino acids. The V gene end was trimmed by 7 bases and the J gene end by 0 bases; junction bases not matched to a gene: 9. Germline V lookup: CDR1 SNHLY, CDR2 FYNNEI. This CDR3 reads CASMIGQVSSYEQYF. As DNA, the CDR3 is TGTGCCAGCATGATAGGACAGGTAAGCTCCTACGAGCAGTACTTC.

This clone was recorded only once. This rearrangement joins TRBV5-1 to TRBJ2-1; D gene uncertain. V was clipped by 3 bases and J by 2 bases, with 0 bases between them. The CDR3 runs 11 residues. The germline gives CDR1 SGHRS, CDR2 YFSETQ. This chain's CDR3 is CASSSYNEQFF. The CDR3 DNA follows: TGCGCCAGCAGCTCCTACAATGAGCAGTTCTTC.

The chain carries TRBV2 and TRBJ2-3, with 10 bases identical to TRBD2. With 1 base clipped from V and 4 bases from J, the junction kept 5 bases outside the gene matches. Looked up from germline, CDR1 is SNHLY and CDR2 is FYNNEI. The CDR3 loop spans 16 amino acids. The CDR3 DNA follows: TGTGCCAGCAGTGAAGTGCTAGCGGGAGAAGCAGATACGCAGTATTTT. As protein: CASSEVLAGEADTQYF.

The gene calls are TRBV11-2 and TRBJ2-2; the D gene is possibly TRBD2 (5 bases). The CDR3 sequence is 16 residues long. Germline loops: CDR1 SGHAT, CDR2 FQNNGV. V was shortened by 1 base and J by 7 bases, with 16 bases between the two germline ends. The CDR3 DNA is TGTGCCAGCAGCTTAGTTCGCTTAACTAGGTTCGGGGAGCTGTTTTTT. Translation: CASSLVRLTRFGELFF.

J is TRBJ2-1 and V is TRBV28, with D unresolved. The germline V gene encodes CDR1 MDHEN and CDR2 SYDVKM. V was pared by 3 bases and J by 6 bases, with 15 bases between. The CDR3 is 15 amino acids. Here the CDR3 DNA reads TGTGCCAGCAGTTTTTGGACCGAGCCACGCAATGAGCAGTTCTTC. Its translation is CASSFWTEPRNEQFF. The full variable domain, rest sourced from reference TRBV28 and TRBJ2-1, is DVKVTQSSRYLVKRTGEKVFLECVQDMDHENMFWYRQDPGLGLRLIYFSYDVKMKEKGDIPEGYSVSREKKERFSLILESASTNQTSMYLCASSFWTEPRNEQFFGPGTRLTVL.

This chain joins TRBV28 and TRBJ2-7, with 7 bases aligning to TRBD2. The CDR3 is 13 amino acids. The junction had 3 bases not matched to a gene; V was cut back by 5 bases and J by 2 bases. CDR1 and CDR2 from the germline V gene are MDHEN and SYDVKM. The CDR3 DNA follows: TGTGCCAGCAGTACCGGGACTACCTACGAGCAGTACTTC. It codes for CASSTGTTYEQYF. The whole variable domain, filled in from reference TRBV28 and TRBJ2-7, reads DVKVTQSSRYLVKRTGEKVFLECVQDMDHENMFWYRQDPGLGLRLIYFSYDVKMKEKGDIPEGYSVSREKKERFSLILESASTNQTSMYLCASSTGTTYEQYFGPGTRLTVT.

V gene TRBV5-4 combines with J gene TRBJ1-1, with 9 bases identical to TRBD1. Trimming cost V 5 bases and J 5 bases; bases outside gene matches: 4. There are 13 residues in the CDR3. From germline, CDR1 is SGHNT and CDR2 YYREEE (reference sequence). In nucleotides, the CDR3 is TGTGCCAGCAGACTGACAGGGGGTACTGAAGCTTTCTTT. Protein product: CASRLTGGTEAFF.

This chain joins TRBV19 and TRBJ2-1, with D uncertain. Deletions cut 4 bases from V and 8 bases from J, with 9 bases between. This CDR3 is built from 12 residues. Germline V lookup: CDR1 LNHDA, CDR2 SQIVND (reference sequence). The CDR3 coding sequence is TGTGCCAGTAGTAGTCACAGCGATGAGCAGTTCTTC. As protein: CASSSHSDEQFF.

The chain couples TRBV28 to TRBJ2-6, with unresolved D. There are 14 residues in the CDR3. The germline V and J ends were trimmed by 3 bases and 0 bases, with 3 bases remaining between them. Germline V gives CDR1 MDHEN, CDR2 SYDVKM. CDR3 in DNA: TGTGCCAGCAGTTTGAACTCTGGGGCCAACGTCCTGACTTTC. Translated: CASSLNSGANVLTF. Full variable domain (rest looked up from reference TRBV28 and TRBJ2-6): DVKVTQSSRYLVKRTGEKVFLECVQDMDHENMFWYRQDPGLGLRLIYFSYDVKMKEKGDIPEGYSVSREKKERFSLILESASTNQTSMYLCASSLNSGANVLTFGAGSRLTVL.

This chain joins TRBV5-1 and TRBJ2-7; 12 positions agree with TRBD2. The length of the CDR3 is 14 residues. Germline V lookup: CDR1 SGHRS, CDR2 YFSETQ. The trim removed 7 bases at V and 6 bases at J, leaving 8 bases unmatched. In nucleotides, the CDR3 is TGCGCCAGCGCGACTAGCGGGAGTGTCGGCGAGCAGTACTTC. Its protein is CASATSGSVGEQYF.

The chain is built from TRBV6-5 and TRBJ1-4; D gene uncertain. The V gene lost 2 bases and the J gene lost 0 bases, with 4 bases spanning the gap. Germline lookup yields CDR1 MNHEY and CDR2 SVGAGI. The length of the CDR3 is 14 residues. CDR3: CASSYSPTNEKLFF. The CDR3, as DNA: TGTGCCAGCAGTTACAGCCCAACTAATGAAAAACTGTTTTTT.

The genes are TRBV9 and TRBJ2-1, with a weak D call TRBD2 (7 bases). The V gene lost 4 bases and the J gene lost 8 bases, with 19 bases spanning the gap. Germline loops: CDR1 SGDLS, CDR2 YYNGEE. This CDR3 region has 15 residues. CDR3 region: CASSSTLAAGDEQFF. The CDR3 DNA is TGTGCCAGCAGCTCTACCCTAGCGGCAGGGGATGAGCAGTTCTTC.

This chain uses TRBV28 with TRBJ2-7; D is perhaps TRBD1 or TRBD2 (5 bases each). This CDR3 region has 13 residues. Germline V CDR1 and CDR2: MDHEN, SYDVKM. The V end lost 5 bases, the J end lost 7 bases, and 15 bases lay between the germline ends. The CDR3 DNA reads TGTGCCAGCAGTACGGGACGGCAAGCTGAGCAGTACTTC. It specifies CASSTGRQAEQYF.